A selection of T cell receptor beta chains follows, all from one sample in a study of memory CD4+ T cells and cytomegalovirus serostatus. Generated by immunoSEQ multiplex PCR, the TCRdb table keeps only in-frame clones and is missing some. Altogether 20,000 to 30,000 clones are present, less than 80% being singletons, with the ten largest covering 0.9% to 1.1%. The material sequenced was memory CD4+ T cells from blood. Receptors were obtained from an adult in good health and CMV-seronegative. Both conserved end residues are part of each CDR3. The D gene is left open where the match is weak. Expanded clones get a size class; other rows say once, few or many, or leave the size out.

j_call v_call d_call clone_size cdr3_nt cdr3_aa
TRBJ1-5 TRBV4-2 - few TGTGCCAGCAGCCAAGCAGGGTGGGAAGGGACGAATCAGCCCCAGCATTTT CASSQAGWEGTNQPQHF
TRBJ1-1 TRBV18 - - TGTGCCAGCTCACCAGATAGTCAGGGAGGTACTGAAGCTTTCTTT CASSPDSQGGTEAFF
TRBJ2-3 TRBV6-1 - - TGTGCCAGCAGTGACCCTGCAGGGTGGACAGATACGCAGTATTTT CASSDPAGWTDTQYF
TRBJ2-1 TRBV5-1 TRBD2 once TGCGCCAGCAGCCCGGGGGGGAGCCCATACAATGAGCAGTTCTTC CASSPGGSPYNEQFF
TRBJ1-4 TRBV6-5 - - TGTGCCAGCAGCCGAAAGGGACGCTTAAATGAAAAACTGTTTTTT CASSRKGRLNEKLFF
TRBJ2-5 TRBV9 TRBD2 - TGTGCCAGCAGCGTAACCGGGACTAGCGGGGAGACCCAGTACTTC CASSVTGTSGETQYF
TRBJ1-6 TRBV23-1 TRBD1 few TGCGCCGGACCGACAGGGTATAATTCACCCCTCCACTTT CAGPTGYNSPLHF
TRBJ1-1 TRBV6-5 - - TGTGCCAGCAGTTACTCGGAAGCTCAGGGGAGGGCTTTCTTT CASSYSEAQGRAFF
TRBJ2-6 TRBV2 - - TGTGCCAGCAGCCTACAGGGTACTGGGGCCAACGTCCTGACTTTC CASSLQGTGANVLTF
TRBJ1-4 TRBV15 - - TGTGCCACCAGCAGAGATAGGCAGCCTAATGAAAAACTGTTTTTT CATSRDRQPNEKLFF
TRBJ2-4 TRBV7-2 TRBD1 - TGTGCCAGCAGCTTAATTTCGGGACAGGGAAACATTCAGTACTTC CASSLISGQGNIQYF
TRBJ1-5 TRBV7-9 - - TGTGCCAGCAGCTTAGGAGGGGGACGGGCTCAGCCCCAGCATTTT CASSLGGGRAQPQHF
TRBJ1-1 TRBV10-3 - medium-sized TGTGCCATCAGTCCTACAGGGTTAGGGATGAACACTGAAGCTTTCTTT CAISPTGLGMNTEAFF
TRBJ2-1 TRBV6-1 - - TGTGCCACCTCCCGGGAATTATACAATGAGCAGTTCTTC CATSRELYNEQFF
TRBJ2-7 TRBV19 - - TGTGCCAGTAGTTCCTCCTACGAGCAGTACTTC CASSSSYEQYF
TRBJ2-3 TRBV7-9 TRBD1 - TGTGCCAGCAGCTCCGGACAGGGCACAGATACGCAGTATTTT CASSSGQGTDTQYF
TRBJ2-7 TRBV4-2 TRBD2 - TGTGCCAGCAGCCCCTGGACTAGCGGGGGGCCTATCCGCTACGAGCAGTACTTC CASSPWTSGGPIRYEQYF
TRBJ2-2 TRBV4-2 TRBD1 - TGTGCCAGCAGCCAGAGGACAGGGCATTTCACCGGGGAGCTGTTTTTT CASSQRTGHFTGELFF
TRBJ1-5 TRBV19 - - TGTGCCAGTAACACGGGACGTGACGGCAATCAGCCCCAGCATTTT CASNTGRDGNQPQHF
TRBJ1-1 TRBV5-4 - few TGTGCCAGCACCCGCCAGGGTGGTGGCACTGAAGCTTTCTTT CASTRQGGGTEAFF
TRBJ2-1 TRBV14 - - TGTGCCAGCAGCCAAGAGGCACTAGCAGAATACAATGAGCAGTTCTTC CASSQEALAEYNEQFF
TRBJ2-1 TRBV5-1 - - TGCGCCAGCAGCTTTGGGGGAGCAGGTCGCAATGAGCAGTTCTTC CASSFGGAGRNEQFF
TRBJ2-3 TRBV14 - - TGTGCCAGCAGCCAATACGACTATACGCAGTATTTT CASSQYDYTQYF
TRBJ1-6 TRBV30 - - TGTGCCTGCCCTGGGGTGCGGTATAGGGATTCACCCCTCCACTTT CACPGVRYRDSPLHF
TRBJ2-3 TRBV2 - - TGTGCCAGCAGGAGAATGGGGCGGGCAGATACGCAGTATTTT CASRRMGRADTQYF
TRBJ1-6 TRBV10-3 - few TGTGCCATCAGCTCGGTAGAGGGGGGCTCTTCACCCCTCCACTTT CAISSVEGGSSPLHF
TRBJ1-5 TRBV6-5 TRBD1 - TGTGCCAGCAGCACAGGGGTGGCGGGCAATCAGCCCCAGCATTTT CASSTGVAGNQPQHF
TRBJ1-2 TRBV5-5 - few TGTGCCAGCAGCTTGGTGACAGAGGATGGCTACACCTTC CASSLVTEDGYTF
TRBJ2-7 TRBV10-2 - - TGCGCCAGCAGCGGGACGAGGGGTGGGAGCGAGCAGTACTTC CASSGTRGGSEQYF
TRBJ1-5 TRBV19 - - TGTGCCAGTAGTTCGGAGGGTACGAGGCCCCAGCATTTT CASSSEGTRPQHF
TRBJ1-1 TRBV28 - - TGTGCCAGCAGTTTTCTTCCAGGATCCATGAACACTGAAGCTTTCTTT CASSFLPGSMNTEAFF
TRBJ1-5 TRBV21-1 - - TGTGCCAGCAGCAAAGTATCTAGACAGGCAGAATCTAAGTGGGGCTCTTATCAGCCCCAGCATTTT CASSKVSRQAESKWGSYQPQHF
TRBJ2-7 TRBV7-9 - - TGTGCCAGCAGCTCCGAATACGAGCAGTACTTC CASSSEYEQYF
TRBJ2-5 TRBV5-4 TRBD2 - TGTGCCAGCAGCGAAGGACTAGCGGGATCCCAAGAGACCCAGTACTTC CASSEGLAGSQETQYF
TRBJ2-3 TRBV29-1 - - TGCAGCGTGCTAAGACAGAGCACAGATACGCAGTATTTT CSVLRQSTDTQYF
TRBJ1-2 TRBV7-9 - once TGTGCCAGCAGCCCCGATCTGGACTACTATGGCTACACCTTC CASSPDLDYYGYTF
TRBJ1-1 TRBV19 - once TGTGCCAGTAGCTACAGTCCAGACACTGAAGCTTTCTTT CASSYSPDTEAFF
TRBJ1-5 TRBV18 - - TGTGCCAGCTCACCCCGGGGGACTACCGGCAATCAGCCCCAGCATTTT CASSPRGTTGNQPQHF
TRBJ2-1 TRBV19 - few TGTGCCAGTAGTACTGGACCGGGCCGCGCGGAGCAGTTCTTC CASSTGPGRAEQFF
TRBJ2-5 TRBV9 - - TGTGCCAGCAGCGTAGGTGGAGGGCAAGAGACCCAGTACTTC CASSVGGGQETQYF
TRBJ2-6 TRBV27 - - TGTGCCAGCAGTTTATGGGGGGCTGGGGCCAACGTCCTGACTTTC CASSLWGAGANVLTF
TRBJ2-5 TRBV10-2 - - TGCGCCAGCAGTGGAGGCGGAGAGACCCAGTACTTC CASSGGGETQYF
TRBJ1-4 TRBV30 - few TGTGCCTGGAGTCTGCCGGCTGGTGGACTGTTTTTT CAWSLPAGGLFF
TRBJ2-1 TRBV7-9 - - TGTGCCAGCAGCTCCGGGACTTACAATGAGCAGTTCTTC CASSSGTYNEQFF
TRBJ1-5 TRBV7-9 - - TGTGCCAGCAGCTTAGAAGGGGTCAATCAGCCCCAGCATTTT CASSLEGVNQPQHF